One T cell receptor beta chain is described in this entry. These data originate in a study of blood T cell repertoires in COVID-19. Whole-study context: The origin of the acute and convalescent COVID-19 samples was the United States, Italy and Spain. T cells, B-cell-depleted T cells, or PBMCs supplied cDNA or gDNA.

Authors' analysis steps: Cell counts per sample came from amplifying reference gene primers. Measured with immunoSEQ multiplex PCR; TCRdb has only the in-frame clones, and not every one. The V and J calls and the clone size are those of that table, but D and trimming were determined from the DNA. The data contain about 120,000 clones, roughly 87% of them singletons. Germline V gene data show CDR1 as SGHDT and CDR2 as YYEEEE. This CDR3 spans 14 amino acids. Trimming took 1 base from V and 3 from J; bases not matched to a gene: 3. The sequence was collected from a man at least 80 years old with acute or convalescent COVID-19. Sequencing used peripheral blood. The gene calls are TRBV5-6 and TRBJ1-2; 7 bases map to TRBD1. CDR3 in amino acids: CASSLIDRDYGYTF. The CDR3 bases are TGTGCCAGCAGCTTGATTGACAGGGACTATGGCTACACCTTC.